These T cell receptor beta chains were read from a single sample in a study of blood T cell repertoires in COVID-19. Assay used: immunoSEQ multiplex PCR; TCRdb lists only in-frame clones, some missing. The data show more than 150,000 clones, 84% seen once. Sequencing was performed on peripheral blood. The origin of the receptors is a human donor in a cohort sampled during active COVID-19. CDR3s leave out the opening cysteine and the closing phenylalanine or tryptophan.

V gene	CDR3 length	J gene	CDR3 protein
TRBV14	14	TRBJ2-7	ASSAWETDSSYEQY
TRBV19	12	TRBJ2-1	ASTVRGSGNEQF
TRBV27	14	TRBJ2-1	ASSNRTRAHYNEQF
TRBV5-1	14	TRBJ1-1	ASSLGRDSQNTEAF
TRBV19	13	TRBJ1-4	ASGIRTGANEKLF
TRBV7-2	13	TRBJ2-1	ASSLSGSSYNEQF
TRBV3-1/TRBV3-2	15	TRBJ2-5	ASSQEAGGEGGETQY
TRBV6-6	11	TRBJ2-5	ASREGAEETQY
TRBV21-1	17	TRBJ1-3	ASSKDVAQGFNSGNTIY
TRBV12-3/TRBV12-4	11	TRBJ2-1	ASSLSLQGKVV
TRBV29-1	11	TRBJ1-1	SVQDRMNTEAF
TRBV2	15	TRBJ2-5	ASSVAEGRFVEETQY
TRBV10-3	13	TRBJ1-3	AISHDREAGNTIY
TRBV13	12	TRBJ1-2	ASSPEVGARGYT
TRBV3-1/TRBV3-2	14	TRBJ2-1	ASSQEVRADDNEQF
TRBV2	16	TRBJ1-1	ASSPNRGRLRRNTEAF
TRBV3-1/TRBV3-2	12	TRBJ1-3	ASRGTDSGNTIY
TRBV7-9	13	TRBJ1-2	ASSLVDFTNYGYT
TRBV9	11	TRBJ2-7	ASSVTAIYEQY
TRBV18	12	TRBJ1-5	ASSPSPRDQPQH
TRBV6-5	9	TRBJ1-2	ATSQGIGYT
TRBV6-5	13	TRBJ1-5	ASSYSRADNQPQH
TRBV5-6	14	TRBJ2-3	ASTSTWLAGGDTQY
TRBV6-1	11	TRBJ2-7	ASSEGGLYEQY
TRBV7-9	12	TRBJ2-1	ASSSTGSYNEQF
TRBV5-4	13	TRBJ1-6	ASSQRTGENSPLH
TRBV5-5	14	TRBJ1-5	ASSFSAGGSNQPQH
TRBV5-1	14	TRBJ2-1	ASSLARGGTYNEQF
TRBV6-5	13	TRBJ1-2	ASSYYPGTNYGYT
TRBV5-6	13	TRBJ1-2	ASSPRQGPDYGYT
TRBV9	16	TRBJ2-1	ASSVNNRGGASNNEQF
TRBV7-9	14	TRBJ2-7	ASSPTTSGHSYEQY
TRBV4-1	11	TRBJ2-7	ASRGAGGREQY
TRBV7-8	11	TRBJ2-3	ASSLGSRDTQY
TRBV5-1	14	TRBJ2-2	ASSSTSGAPTGELF
TRBV29-1	11	TRBJ2-7	SVVGGSEYEQY
TRBV25-1	14	TRBJ2-1	ASSDKAGLNYNEQF
TRBV7-2	13	TRBJ2-2	ASSLDRTVTGELF
TRBV25-1	14	TRBJ1-2	ASSESADTKFYGYT
TRBV3-1/TRBV3-2	14	TRBJ2-3	ASSQGADLGTDTQY
TRBV3-1/TRBV3-2	11	TRBJ1-2	ASSQRQGYGYT
TRBV19	14	TRBJ1-1	ASSIGTGETFTEAF
TRBV7-2	14	TRBJ1-2	ASSLMLRLPTYGYT
TRBV9	12	TRBJ2-3	ASSVTGDTDTQY
TRBV19	11	TRBJ2-1	ASVTSGGNEQF
TRBV2	11	TRBJ1-3	ASGRGSGNTIY
TRBV20-1	12	TRBJ2-7	SASRGGGPWEQY
TRBV11-1	13	TRBJ2-5	ASSLEMTSGETQY
TRBV18	11	TRBJ2-7	ASSPDRGREQY
TRBV6-5	12	TRBJ1-1	ASSYYRDGTEAF
TRBV7-3	13	TRBJ2-1	ASSLTSGGEDEQF
TRBV5-8	13	TRBJ2-1	ACGRGASSYNEQF
TRBV28	12	TRBJ2-7	ASSLGLAGTEQY
TRBV20-1	9	TRBJ1-1	SVVEATEAF